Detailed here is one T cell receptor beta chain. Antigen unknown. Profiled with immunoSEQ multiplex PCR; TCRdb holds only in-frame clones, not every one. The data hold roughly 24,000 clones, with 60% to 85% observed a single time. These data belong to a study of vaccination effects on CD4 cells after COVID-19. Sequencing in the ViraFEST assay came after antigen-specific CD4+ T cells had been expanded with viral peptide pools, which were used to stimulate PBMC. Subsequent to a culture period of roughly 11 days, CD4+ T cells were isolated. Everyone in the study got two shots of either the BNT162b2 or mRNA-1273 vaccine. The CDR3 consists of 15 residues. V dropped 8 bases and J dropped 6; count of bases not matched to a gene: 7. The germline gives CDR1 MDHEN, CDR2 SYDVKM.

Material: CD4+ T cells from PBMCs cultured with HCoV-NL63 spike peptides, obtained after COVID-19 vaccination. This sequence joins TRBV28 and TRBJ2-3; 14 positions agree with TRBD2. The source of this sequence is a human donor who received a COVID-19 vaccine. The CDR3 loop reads CASYRTSGGRDTQYF. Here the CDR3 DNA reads TGTGCCAGCTACCGGACTAGCGGGGGGAGGGATACGCAGTATTTT.